These T cell receptor beta chains were read from a single sample in a study of blood T cell repertoires in COVID-19. Profiling relied on immunoSEQ multiplex PCR, and the TCRdb table lists in-frame clones only, not all of them. The repertoire consists of 200,000 to 300,000 clones, with about 85% occurring once and the leading ten covering approximately 7.6%. The sequenced sample was peripheral blood. The receptors here all came from a man aged 55 to 69 who had recovered from COVID-19. Both conserved end residues are part of each CDR3. D genes are given only for firm matches. Where a row states a size, it is once, few, many or the class of an expanded clone; other rows omit it.

clone_size	d_call	v_call	j_call	cdr3_aa	cdr3_nt
.	.	TRBV3-1/TRBV3-2	TRBJ2-6	CASSQVGGVSGSGANVLTF	TGTGCCAGCAGCCAAGTGGGCGGGGTCAGTGGGTCTGGGGCCAACGTCCTGACTTTC
.	.	TRBV6-2/TRBV6-3	TRBJ1-1	CASSSGGARYTEAFF	TGTGCCAGCAGTAGCGGGGGTGCTAGGTACACTGAAGCTTTCTTT
.	.	TRBV7-2	TRBJ2-3	CASNLGLASGDTQYF	TGTGCCAGCAACTTAGGCCTAGCGAGTGGGGATACGCAGTATTTT
.	.	TRBV7-7	TRBJ2-3	CASSLGPDPSTDTQYF	TGTGCCAGCAGCTTAGGTCCAGATCCTAGCACAGATACGCAGTATTTT
.	.	TRBV28	TRBJ2-2	CASSLWQFTGELFF	TGTGCCAGCAGTTTGTGGCAGTTCACCGGGGAGCTGTTTTTT
.	TRBD2	TRBV23-1	TRBJ2-5	CASRKSGEVQETQYF	TGCGCCAGCAGGAAGAGCGGGGAGGTCCAAGAGACCCAGTACTTC
.	TRBD1	TRBV19	TRBJ1-5	CASSADRDPNQPQHF	TGTGCCAGTAGTGCCGACAGGGACCCCAATCAGCCCCAGCATTTT
.	TRBD1	TRBV5-1	TRBJ2-1	CASSSGQGFSNEQFF	TGCGCCAGCAGCTCGGGACAGGGTTTTTCCAATGAGCAGTTCTTC
.	.	TRBV28	TRBJ1-4	CASSPTEPTNEKLFF	TGTGCCAGCAGTCCGACAGAGCCAACTAATGAAAAACTGTTTTTT
.	TRBD1	TRBV6-5	TRBJ1-1	CASSFAGGSGEAFF	TGTGCCAGCAGTTTTGCAGGGGGCTCGGGTGAAGCTTTCTTT
few	.	TRBV7-6	TRBJ1-6	CASSPNRVHNSPLHF	TGTGCCAGCAGCCCTAACAGGGTCCATAATTCACCCCTCCACTTT